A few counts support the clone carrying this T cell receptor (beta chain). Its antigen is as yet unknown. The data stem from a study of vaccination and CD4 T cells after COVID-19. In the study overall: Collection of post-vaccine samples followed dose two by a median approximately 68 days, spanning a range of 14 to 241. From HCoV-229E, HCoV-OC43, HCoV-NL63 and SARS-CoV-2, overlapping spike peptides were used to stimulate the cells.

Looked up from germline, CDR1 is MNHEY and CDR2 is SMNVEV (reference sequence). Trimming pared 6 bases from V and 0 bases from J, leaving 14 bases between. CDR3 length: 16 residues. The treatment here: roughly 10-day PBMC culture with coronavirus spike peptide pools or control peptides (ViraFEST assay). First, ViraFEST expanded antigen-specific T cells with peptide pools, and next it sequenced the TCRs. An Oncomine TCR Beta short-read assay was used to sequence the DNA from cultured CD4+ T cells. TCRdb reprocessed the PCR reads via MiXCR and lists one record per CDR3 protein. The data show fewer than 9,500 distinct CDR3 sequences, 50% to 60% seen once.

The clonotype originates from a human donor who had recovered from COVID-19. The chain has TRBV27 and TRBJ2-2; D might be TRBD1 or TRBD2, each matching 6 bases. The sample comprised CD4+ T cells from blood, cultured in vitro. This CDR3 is CASRTHGGANTGELFF. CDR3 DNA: TGTGCCAGCAGAACCCACGGGGGCGCGAACACCGGGGAGCTGTTTTTT.